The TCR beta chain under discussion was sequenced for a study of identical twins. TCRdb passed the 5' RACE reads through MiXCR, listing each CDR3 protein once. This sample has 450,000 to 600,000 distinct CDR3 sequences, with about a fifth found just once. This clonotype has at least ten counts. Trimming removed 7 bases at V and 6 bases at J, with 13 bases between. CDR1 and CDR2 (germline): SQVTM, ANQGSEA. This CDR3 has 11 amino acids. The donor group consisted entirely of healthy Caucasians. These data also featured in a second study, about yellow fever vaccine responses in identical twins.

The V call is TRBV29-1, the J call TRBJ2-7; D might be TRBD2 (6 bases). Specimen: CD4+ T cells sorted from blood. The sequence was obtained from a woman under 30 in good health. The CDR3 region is CSAGTLGEQYF. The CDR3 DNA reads TGCAGCGCCGGGACTTTGGGCGAGCAGTACTTC.